This T cell receptor (beta chain) emerged from a study of T cells in Graves' hyperthyroidism and ophthalmopathy. Ophthalmopathy in the patients scored at least 3 on Clinical Activity Score and at least 4 on NOSPECS grade, lasting under 3 months. Used for diagnoses were clinical symptoms, serum thyroxine and TRAb, thyroid ultrasound and orbital computed tomography. A few counts support this clonotype. Its antigen is not known. The CDR3 totals 14 residues. CDR1 SGDLS and CDR2 YYNGEE come from the germline V gene. The trim removed 3 bases at V and 6 bases at J, leaving 5 bases unmatched. General observations from the study: Progression to ophthalmopathy was predicted a median of approximately seven months early.

Amplification targeted TCR beta CDR3 regions from RNA transcripts. A set of HTBI primers served as the primers for a first-round RT-PCR of the TCR CDR3. TCRdb passed the multiplex PCR reads through MiXCR, listing each CDR3 protein once. Here the sample spans 400,000 to 500,000 distinct CDR3 sequences, approximately 14% being singletons. Sequencing was carried out using blood. This clonotype originated in a man aged 18-30 years with Graves' ophthalmopathy. V usage is TRBV9 and J usage is TRBJ2-1; 8 nucleotides line up with TRBD2. CDR3 residues: CASSDSGTFNEQFF. As DNA, the CDR3 is TGTGCCAGCAGCGATAGCGGGACGTTCAATGAGCAGTTCTTC.